Shown below are 9 T cell receptor beta chains from a single sample sequenced in a study of human T cells and chemical hapten exposure. TCRdb re-analysed the RACE reads in MiXCR, keeping a single row per CDR3 protein. The top ten hold 1.5% to 2% of the sample, which has some 81,000 distinct CDR3 sequences, 8.6% seen once. Time point reported: healthy volunteer bleed at 6 weeks. Whole blood that had not been fractionated was the source of extracted total RNA. The specimen was whole blood. These receptors originate from a female donor in good health. Some clones in this sample may be carry-over from other donors' samples.

Notes on this clonotype: Since a much larger clone is just one base distant, this may be a read error. The chain carries TRBV14 and TRBJ1-1; D unresolved. Germline-derived CDR1 and CDR2 are SGHDN and FVKESK. CDR3 length: 16 amino acids. CDR3 protein: CVSSQEYLAMNTEAFF. The DNA of the CDR3 is TGTGTCAGCAGCCAAGAATATTTGGCCATGAACACTGAAGCTTTCTTT.

This clonotype came up many times. J is TRBJ2-2 and V is TRBV20-1; D is possibly TRBD1 or TRBD2 (6 bases each). The CDR3 has 15 residues. Germline V gene sequence: CDR1 DFQATT, CDR2 SNEGSKA (reference sequence). Trimming pared 1 base from V and 7 bases from J, leaving 16 bases between. CDR3 region: CSARVVRGRGGELFF. The CDR3 coding sequence is TGCAGTGCTAGAGTAGTCCGGGGGCGCGGCGGGGAGCTGTTTTTT.

This clonotype was seen repeatedly, ten times or more. J is TRBJ2-5 and V is TRBV29-1; possible D gene TRBD2, 5 bases. The CDR3 loop spans 13 amino acids. CDR1 is SQVTM and CDR2 is ANQGSEA in the germline V gene. Trimming left V 4 bases short and J 5 bases short, with 14 bases between. CDR3 coding DNA: TGCAGCGTTGTAGGGTCGGAGCGGGAGACCCAGTACTTC. Protein sequence: CSVVGSERETQYF. Using reference TRBV29-1 and TRBJ2-5 for the parts outside the CDR3, the full variable domain is SAVISQKPSRDICQRGTSLTIQCQVDSQVTMMFWYRQQPGQSLTLIATANQGSEATYESGFVIDKFPISRPNLTFSTLTVSNMSPEDSSIYLCSVVGSERETQYFGPGTRLLVL.

In this sample, this clonotype turned up a few times. The J gene is TRBJ2-3, the V gene TRBV3-1, with TRBD1 matching over 12 bases. The CDR3 is 21 amino acids. The germline V gene has CDR1 LGHDT and CDR2 YNNKEL (reference sequence). J lost 3 bases, V lost 2 bases, and 18 bases had no gene match. CDR3 sequence reads: CASSQKYPQTGTGGRTDTQYF. CDR3 nucleotide sequence: TGTGCCAGCAGCCAAAAGTATCCCCAAACCGGGACAGGGGGCCGGACAGATACGCAGTATTTT.

V usage is TRBV3-1 and J usage is TRBJ2-2; the D is unclear. CDR3 length: 12 residues. The germline V gene encodes CDR1 LGHDT and CDR2 YNNKEL (reference sequence). The ends were cut back, 1 base at V and 9 bases at J, with 6 bases in the middle. This CDR3 reads CASSQAGRELFF. DNA for the CDR3: TGTGCCAGCAGCCAAGCGGGTAGGGAGCTGTTTTTT.

The table lists this clonotype with a few counts. The V call is TRBV5-4, the J call TRBJ2-5; TRBD2 aligns across 7 bases. The V gene's germline CDR1 is SGHNT and CDR2 YYREEE (reference sequence). The CDR3 sequence is 13 residues long. After removal of 4 bases from V and 1 base from J, the junction contained 1 base not matched to a gene. The CDR3 reads CASSPGGQETQYF. As DNA, the CDR3 is TGTGCCAGCAGCCCGGGAGGCCAAGAGACCCAGTACTTC. Full variable domain (missing parts from reference TRBV5-4 and TRBJ2-5): ETGVTQSPTHLIKTRGQQVTLRCSSQSGHNTVSWYQQALGQGPQFIFQYYREEENGRGNFPPRFSGLQFPNYSSELNVNALELDDSALYLCASSPGGQETQYFGPGTRLLVL.

This clonotype came up a few times. The V gene is TRBV29-1, the J gene TRBJ2-5, with D maybe TRBD1 (5 bases). The germline V and J ends were trimmed by 6 bases and 1 base, with 18 bases remaining between them. The CDR3 is 15 amino acids. CDR1 SQVTM and CDR2 ANQGSEA come from the germline V gene. CDR3 DNA sequence: TGCAGCGTCAGGACGCCAGGGCAACTCCAAGAGACCCAGTACTTC. Its protein product is CSVRTPGQLQETQYF.

This clonotype has only a few counts. The rearrangement links TRBV11-2 to TRBJ2-1; 8 nucleotides agree with TRBD1. The CDR3 is made up of 13 amino acids. CDR1 and CDR2 (germline): SGHAT, FQNNGV. V shed 5 bases and J 8 bases; nucleotides not matched to a gene: 5. The CDR3 DNA reads as TGTGCCAGCAGCCAACAGGGGGTCGATGAGCAGTTCTTC. Translated: CASSQQGVDEQFF.

This clonotype has ten or more counts. The V and J genes are TRBV6-6 and TRBJ2-3, with a weak D call TRBD2 (6 bases). V lost 6 bases and J lost 0, with 10 bases in between. Looked up from germline, CDR1 is MNHNY and CDR2 is SVGAGI (reference sequence). This CDR3 comprises 14 residues. CDR3 sequence reads: CASRPGGSTDTQYF. The CDR3 coding sequence is TGTGCCAGCAGGCCCGGGGGTAGCACAGATACGCAGTATTTT.